This TCR beta chain was sequenced during a study of T cells in Graves' hyperthyroidism and ophthalmopathy. General observations from the study: In validation, the model predicted ophthalmopathy. These predictions came a median about 6.8 months before onset. Blood also held most thyroid clonotypes expanded beyond 0.001.

It was RNA transcripts that yielded the amplified TCR beta CDR3 regions. HTBI primers were the set used in a first-round RT-PCR of the TCR CDR3. TCRdb used MiXCR to reprocess the multiplex PCR reads, holding one entry per CDR3 protein. Of hundreds of thousands of distinct CDR3 sequences listed, over 15% are singletons. Patients aged 18 to 65 had newly diagnosed hyperthyroidism that had lasted under 2 months. Sampled blood dates from first hyperthyroidism diagnosis, and it precedes any ophthalmopathy symptoms. In regard to this clonotype: The antigen remains undetermined. A much larger clone sits a single nucleotide away, making a read error possible.

V gave up 5 bases and J gave up 8 bases; unmatched junction bases: 11. In germline, CDR1 is SEHNR, CDR2 FQNEAQ (reference sequence). The CDR3 spans 15 residues. The rearrangement joins TRBV7-9 to TRBJ2-1, with 8 bases that match TRBD2. Sequences were obtained from blood. This receptor was identified in a woman between 50 and 59 years old with Graves' hyperthyroidism that later progressed to Graves' ophthalmopathy. The CDR3 is CASSLGMGLVYEQFF. In DNA, the CDR3 is TGTGCCAGCAGCCTTGGAATGGGACTAGTTTATGAGCAGTTCTTC.